This T cell receptor (beta chain) was captured in a study of T cells in Graves' hyperthyroidism and ophthalmopathy. Turning to the study itself: Peripheral blood was obtained at initial diagnosis, preceding any treatment. Study outcomes and limitations: Blood also held most thyroid clonotypes expanded beyond 0.001. The model made its ophthalmopathy prediction, and onset followed a median about 5.9 months later.

This clonotype was detected ten times or more. Antigen specificity is unknown. Lactation, pregnancy, other autoimmune disease or uncontrolled infection led to exclusion of patients. RNA transcripts were the template for amplifying TCR beta CDR3 regions. TCR CDR3 underwent first-round RT-PCR with the HTBI primer set. One entry per CDR3 protein results from TCRdb running MiXCR on the multiplex PCR reads. The table has around 300,000 distinct CDR3 sequences, approximately 19% seen once. The sequence came from a man aged 45-65 years with Graves' ophthalmopathy. Sequenced input: blood.

Written as DNA, the CDR3 is TGTGCCAGCAGCTTAGGTCCGGCAGGAAGGCACTATGGCTACACCTTC. Encoded protein: CASSLGPAGRHYGYTF. The J gene is TRBJ1-2, the V gene TRBV7-3; D unresolved. Germline-derived CDR1 and CDR2 are SGHTA and FQGTGA. This CDR3 spans 16 amino acids. V gave up 2 bases and J gave up 3 bases, with 16 bases separating them.